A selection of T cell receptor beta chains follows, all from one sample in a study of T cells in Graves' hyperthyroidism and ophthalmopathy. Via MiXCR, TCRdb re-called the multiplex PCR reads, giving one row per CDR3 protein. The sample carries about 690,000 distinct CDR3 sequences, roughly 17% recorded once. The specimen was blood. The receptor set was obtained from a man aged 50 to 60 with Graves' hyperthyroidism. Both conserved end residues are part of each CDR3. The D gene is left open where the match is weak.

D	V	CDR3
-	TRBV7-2	CASSISGTRRKSYGYTF
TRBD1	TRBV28	CASSRTGGPLLGSYGYTF
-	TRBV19	CASSIDHENTEAFF
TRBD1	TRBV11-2	CASSLGTGGLISNQPQHF
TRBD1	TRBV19	CASSDLTGTGLVGYTF
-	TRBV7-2	CASSLGGVTAHTDTQYF
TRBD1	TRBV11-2	CASSPRGGQGGYNEQFF
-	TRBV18	CASSPPGNSYNEQFF
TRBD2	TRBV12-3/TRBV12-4	CASKPGTSGRDEQFF
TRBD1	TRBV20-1	CSARADGTGIVYF
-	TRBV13	CASSLRTAGNYGYTF
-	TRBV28	CASSFGGIGTEAFF
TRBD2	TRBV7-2	CASSPILAGGDEQYF
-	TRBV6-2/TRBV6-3	CASFPLGGQYNEQFF
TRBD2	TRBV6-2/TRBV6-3	CASSYPPRLAGGGTGELFF
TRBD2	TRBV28	CASSLLPSGIAYEQYF
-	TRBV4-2	CASSQDPGQSNEKLFF
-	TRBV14	CASSQVGQIYNEQFF
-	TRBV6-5	CASSYRGEGRGHEQFF
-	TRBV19	CASSIPGRTDTQYF
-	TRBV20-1	CSARIRETQYF
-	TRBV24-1	CATSDADLNTGELFF
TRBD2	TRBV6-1	CASSPLAAGGTGNEQFF
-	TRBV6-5	CASSYLTVGYEQYF
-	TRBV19	CASSMGAGVIGNEQFF
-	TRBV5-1	CASSSNVHTNTEAFF
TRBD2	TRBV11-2	CASSLRLAGGLGYEQYF
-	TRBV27	CASSPRGETASYNEQFF
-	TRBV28	CASSLIRSTDAQYF
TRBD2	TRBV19	CASSILAAYNEQFF
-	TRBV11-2	CASSFLAVSSYNEQFF
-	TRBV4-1	CASSQLGVGTQYF
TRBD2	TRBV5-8	CASSRRLAGVLAGELFF
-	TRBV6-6	CASSYSMIGLRQPQHF
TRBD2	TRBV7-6	CASSPRGGARETQYF
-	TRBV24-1	CATSGPTDTQYF
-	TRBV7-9	CASSLSQGFSGPDEQYF
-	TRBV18	CASSPSMDPGNEQFF
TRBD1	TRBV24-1	CATSGKGQGYDTEAFF
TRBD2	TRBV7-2	CASRWTSGSQYEQYF
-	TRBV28	CASRPEGEIGEQFF
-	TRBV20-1	CSAYRAGETQYF